Sequencing of this T cell receptor beta chain was carried out in a study of cytomegalovirus exposure and HLA in healthy donors. Across the study: Findings of an earlier analysis included under 140 million unique TCR beta sequences from roughly 180 million T cells. Overall study findings and caveats: V- and J-gene trimming of TCR beta was linked (in a later analysis) to a missense DCLRE1C variant. Investigators reported 150 to 200 TCR beta chains as tied to cytomegalovirus.

The CDR3 sequence is 15 residues long. The germline CDR1 and CDR2 sequences are SGHRS and YFSETQ. This donor's record omits CMV serostatus. The PCR employed 60 Vbeta primers together with 13 Jbeta primers. TCRdb's table, derived via immunoSEQ multiplex PCR, lists solely in-frame clones and lacks some. Found here are about 150,000 clones, more than 75% of them singletons; the top ten hold roughly 4%. Turning to this clone: Its target is unknown. Its ends do not fully match the called genes, so a read error is possible.

The chain is built from TRBV5-1 and TRBJ1-2, with 7 positions matching TRBD1. The sequence came from a human donor in good health. The sample comprised PBMCs. The DNA for the CDR3 is TGCGCCAGCAGCTTGGAGGCCAGGGGGGTCGATGGCTACCCCTTC. Encoded protein: CASSLEARGVDGYPF.